The 21 T cell receptor beta chains presented below share a single source sample, sequenced in a study of blood T cell repertoires in COVID-19. Generated by immunoSEQ multiplex PCR, the TCRdb table keeps only in-frame clones and is missing some. Of some 120,000 clones listed, around 86% were seen once; the top ten hold 7% to 9%. Source material: peripheral blood. The receptors stem from a man between 70 and 80 years old with acute or convalescent COVID-19.

The J gene is TRBJ2-1, the V gene TRBV28; TRBD1 matches at 8 bases. This CDR3 has 15 residues. Germline lookup yields CDR1 MDHEN and CDR2 SYDVKM. Trimming removed 10 bases from V and 0 bases from J; junction bases left unmatched: 8. The DNA of the CDR3 is TGTGCCACCCAAGCAGGGGGCCACTCCTACAATGAGCAGTTCTTC. Amino acid sequence: CATQAGGHSYNEQFF.

This clone was seen only once. This chain connects TRBV7-6 to TRBJ2-1, with 14 bases lining up with TRBD2. The CDR3 sequence is 16 residues long. Trimming at V came to 5 bases and at J to 3 bases, leaving 3 bases not matched to a gene. CDR1 SGHVS and CDR2 FNYEAQ come from the germline V gene. In nucleotides, the CDR3 is TGTGCCAGCAGCCTGGGGACTAGCGGGGGCTACAATGAGCAGTTCTTC. Protein: CASSLGTSGGYNEQFF.

The chain carries TRBV6-5 and TRBJ1-1, with D maybe TRBD1 (5 bases). The germline V and J ends were trimmed by 4 bases and 4 bases, with 16 bases remaining between them. CDR1 and CDR2 (germline): MNHEY, SVGAGI. CDR3 length equals 15 residues. In DNA, the CDR3 is TGTGCCAGCAGTTCCTCCGAGGGGAGGGGCACTGAAGCTTTCTTT. Translation gives CASSSSEGRGTEAFF.

The CDR3 region is CSARRPGGEQYF. The CDR3 coding sequence is TGCAGCGCCCGCCGGCCGGGGGGCGAGCAGTACTTC. The V gene is TRBV29-1, the J gene TRBJ2-7, with TRBD2 matching 7 bases. The junction had 9 bases not matched to a gene; V was cut back by 7 bases and J by 6 bases. The germline V gene has CDR1 SQVTM and CDR2 ANQGSEA. The CDR3 has 12 amino acids.

V and J are TRBV5-8 and TRBJ1-5; TRBD1 aligns across 7 bases. After removal of 0 bases from V and 9 bases from J, the junction contained 6 bases not matched to a gene. This CDR3 is built from 14 residues. The germline V gene has CDR1 SGHTS and CDR2 YDEGEE. Here the CDR3 reads CASSLADRSLPQHF. CDR3 bases: TGTGCCAGCAGCTTGGCGGACAGGAGTCTGCCCCAGCATTTT.

The chain combines TRBV28 with TRBJ1-4; D perhaps matches TRBD1 (6 bases). In germline, CDR1 is MDHEN, CDR2 SYDVKM. V was trimmed by 7 bases and J by 7 bases, leaving 19 bases between them. CDR3 size: 15 residues. CDR3 nucleotides: TGTGCCAGCACCACACCAACAGGGTTGAGTGAAAAACTGTTTTTT. Its translation is CASTTPTGLSEKLFF.

The chain has TRBV19 and TRBJ2-7; 7 bases match TRBD2. The CDR3 has 15 residues. The germline CDR1 and CDR2 sequences are LNHDA and SQIVND (reference sequence). J lost 0 bases, V lost 5 bases, and 7 bases had no gene match. Written as DNA, the CDR3 is TGTGCCAGTAGTCGGATGGGGGGGACCTCCTACGAGCAGTACTTC. Translated: CASSRMGGTSYEQYF.

This clone was counted between two and nine times. The chain links TRBV19 to TRBJ1-1; 7 bases map to TRBD1. The CDR3 sequence is 15 residues long. Germline CDR1 reads LNHDA; CDR2 reads SQIVND (reference sequence). V trimming: 6 bases; J trimming: 2 bases; junction bases outside the gene matches: 9. CDR3 DNA sequence: TGTGCCAGTAGAGGACAAGGGGGCGCCAACACTGAAGCTTTCTTT. It translates to CASRGQGGANTEAFF.

The genes are TRBV3-1 (or the pseudogene TRBV3-2) and TRBJ1-1; tentative D call: TRBD1 (5 bases). Germline CDR1 is LGHDT and CDR2 is YNNKEL (reference sequence). V was cut by 1 base and J by 5 bases, with 14 bases left in between. This CDR3 region has 15 residues. CDR3 protein: CASSQVTGGKTEAFF. In DNA form, the CDR3 reads TGTGCCAGCAGCCAAGTGACCGGGGGAAAGACTGAAGCTTTCTTT.

This clone appeared a single time. This chain connects TRBV5-1 to TRBJ2-3; TRBD2 agrees at 8 bases. The CDR3 consists of 16 residues. V gave up 4 bases and J gave up 4 bases; unmatched junction bases: 11. The germline CDR1 and CDR2 sequences are SGHRS and YFSETQ. CDR3 amino acids: CASSRPTSVRADTQYF. The CDR3 nucleotides read TGCGCCAGCAGCCGGCCGACTAGCGTTCGGGCAGATACGCAGTATTTT.

The chain has TRBV28 and TRBJ2-3; TRBD2 matches at 7 bases. Germline V CDR1 and CDR2: MDHEN, SYDVKM. The length of the CDR3 is 15 residues. J gave up 0 bases and V 6 bases, and 6 bases lay outside the gene matches. Here the CDR3 reads CASSSWGGSTDTQYF. The CDR3 nucleotides read TGTGCCAGCAGCTCCTGGGGAGGGAGCACAGATACGCAGTATTTT.

The CDR3 is CASSLGLMRYEQYF. The CDR3 DNA is TGTGCCAGCAGCTTAGGCCTCATGAGGTACGAGCAGTACTTC. The chain joins TRBV13 to TRBJ2-7; D uncertain. This CDR3 is built from 14 residues. The germline V gene has CDR1 PRHDT and CDR2 FYEKMQ (reference sequence). The V end was cut by 0 bases, the J end by 4 bases, with 10 bases between. The full variable domain, its missing parts supplied by reference TRBV13 and TRBJ2-7, is AAGVIQSPRHLIKEKRETATLKCYPIPRHDTVYWYQQGPGQDPQFLISFYEKMQSDKGSIPDRFSAQQFSDYHSELNMSSLELGDSALYFCASSLGLMRYEQYFGPGTRLTVT.

Concerning this clone itself: Additional DNA sequences in this sample encode the identical CDR3. This chain uses TRBV6-5 with TRBJ1-5; 9 nucleotides line up with TRBD1. The germline V gene encodes CDR1 MNHEY and CDR2 SVGAGI. Trimming removed 5 bases from V and 4 bases from J; junction bases left unmatched: 3. The CDR3 consists of 14 residues. CDR3 protein: CASSRDRGNQPQHF. The CDR3 region has the DNA TGTGCCAGCAGTCGAGACAGGGGGAATCAGCCCCAGCATTTT.

The chain employs TRBV5-1 and TRBJ2-3; D is uncertain. The germline CDR1 and CDR2 sequences are SGHRS and YFSETQ. V lost 0 bases and J lost 9, with 8 bases in between. The CDR3 is 12 residues long. The CDR3 nucleotides are TGCGCCAGCAGCTTGGGAGAGACAACGCAGTATTTT. Amino acid sequence: CASSLGETTQYF.

This sequence joins TRBV4-1 and TRBJ1-5, with a weak D call TRBD1 (5 bases). From germline, CDR1 is MGHRA and CDR2 YSYEKL. The CDR3 has 16 residues. V shed 0 bases and J shed 6 bases, with 15 bases lying between them. CDR3 residues: CASSQEGAQRTQPQHF. The CDR3 bases are TGCGCCAGCAGCCAAGAAGGGGCTCAAAGGACTCAGCCCCAGCATTTT.

The chain recombines TRBV5-4 with TRBJ1-1; weak D call: TRBD1 (5 bases). This CDR3 spans 14 amino acids. The germline V and J ends were trimmed by 0 bases and 3 bases, with 9 bases remaining between them. Germline lookup yields CDR1 SGHNT and CDR2 YYREEE (reference sequence). CDR3 sequence (DNA): TGTGCCAGCAGCTTGGTTGGGGCCCACACTGAAGCTTTCTTT. Residues: CASSLVGAHTEAFF.

The V call is TRBV5-4, the J call TRBJ1-5, with 8 nucleotides matching TRBD1. The germline CDR1 and CDR2 sequences are SGHNT and YYREEE (reference sequence). V shed 4 bases, J shed 3 bases, and the junction held 6 bases outside the gene matches. The CDR3 sequence is 15 residues long. CDR3 nucleotide sequence: TGTGCCAGCAGCCTACAGGGGGTTACCAATCAGCCCCAGCATTTT. Protein sequence: CASSLQGVTNQPQHF.

This clone was detected once. The same CDR3 can be traced to other DNA sequences in this sample. CDR3 nucleotides: TGTGCCAGCAGCTTGGCCGCCGGGACAGGGAATCAGCCCCAGCATTTT. Residues: CASSLAAGTGNQPQHF. The chain recombines TRBV5-6 with TRBJ1-5; 9 bases are shared with TRBD1. CDR1 SGHDT and CDR2 YYEEEE come from the germline V gene. CDR3 length equals 16 residues. The junction had 5 bases not matched to a gene; V was cut back by 0 bases and J by 4 bases.

This chain connects TRBV3-1 (or the pseudogene TRBV3-2) to TRBJ1-6; D ambiguous. This CDR3 region has 14 residues. V lost 1 base to trimming and J lost 6 bases, with 7 bases between them. Germline V gene data show CDR1 as LGHDT and CDR2 as YNNKEL (reference sequence). The CDR3 nucleotides read TGTGCCAGCAGCCAAGTGGCCGTTAATTCACCCCTCCACTTT. Its translation: CASSQVAVNSPLHF.

This clone was recorded once. The chain has TRBV2 and TRBJ2-6; D gene ambiguous. V shed 6 bases and J shed 1 base, with 10 bases lying between them. The germline CDR1 and CDR2 sequences are SNHLY and FYNNEI. The CDR3 loop spans 15 amino acids. CDR3 DNA: TGTGCCAGCAGCGCCTATAGTTCTGGGGCCAACGTCCTGACTTTC. Protein product: CASSAYSSGANVLTF.

The chain employs TRBV5-1 and TRBJ2-1; 12 bases fit TRBD1. V trimming: 2 bases; J trimming: 4 bases; junction bases outside the gene matches: 10. The length of the CDR3 is 18 residues. Looked up from germline, CDR1 is SGHRS and CDR2 is YFSETQ. CDR3 bases: TGCGCCAGCAGCTTTTCGGGACAGGGGGCCATTTTTTACAATGAGCAGTTCTTC. Its protein is CASSFSGQGAIFYNEQFF. Filled out from reference TRBV5-1 and TRBJ2-1, the complete variable domain reads KAGVTQTPRYLIKTRGQQVTLSCSPISGHRSVSWYQQTPGQGLQFLFEYFSETQRNKGNFPGRFSGRQFSNSRSEMNVSTLELGDSALYLCASSFSGQGAIFYNEQFFGPGTRLTVL.